This T cell receptor beta chain was recorded in a study of OX40 agonist ivuxolimab in advanced cancers. The assay was immunoSEQ multiplex PCR, and TCRdb's table has in-frame clones only and misses some. The sample consists of 60,000 to 85,000 clones, under 90% of them appearing once. Germline values: CDR1 SEHNR, CDR2 FQNEAQ (reference sequence). The CDR3 has 12 amino acids. Trimming pared 5 bases from V and 7 bases from J, leaving 10 bases between. The genes are TRBV7-9 and TRBJ2-3, with D possibly being TRBD2 (5 bases). This material consisted of CD4+ or CD8+ T cells sorted from blood, taken in a trial of the OX40 agonist ivuxolimab. The source of this sequence is an adult with an advanced solid tumor such as melanoma, head and neck, liver or kidney cancer. CDR3 bases: TGTGCCAGCAGCCTACCGGGGAATACGCAGTATTTT. Protein sequence: CASSLPGNTQYF. Full variable domain (remainder filled in from reference TRBV7-9 and TRBJ2-3): DTGVSQNPRHKITKRGQNVTFRCDPISEHNRLYWYRQTLGQGPEFLTYFQNEAQLEKSRLLSDRFSAERPKGSFSTLEIQRTEQGDSAMYLCASSLPGNTQYFGPGTRLTVL.